Listed here are 15 T cell receptor beta chains from one sample, sequenced in a study of technical replicates of blood from a handful of donors. Clones were sequenced by immunoSEQ multiplex PCR, and TCRdb holds only the in-frame ones, with some missing. Of roughly 72,000 clones listed, about 94% are singletons. The sequencing input was T cells isolated from PBMCs. The receptor set was obtained from a human donor in good health.

The rearrangement links TRBV15 to TRBJ2-5, with 7 bases lining up with TRBD1. CDR1 is LNHNV, CDR2 YYDKDF, per germline (reference sequence). CDR3 size: 14 residues. Trimming cost V 9 bases and J 4 bases; bases outside gene matches: 11. CDR3 sequence reads: CATSRGGELETQYF. The DNA of the CDR3 is TGTGCCACGTCGAGAGGGGGCGAGCTAGAGACCCAGTACTTC.

The chain uses TRBV9 and TRBJ2-7; 11 bases are a match to TRBD2. V lost 3 bases and J lost 0; bases outside the gene matches: 8. This CDR3 contains 17 residues. Germline loops: CDR1 SGDLS, CDR2 YYNGEE. The DNA for the CDR3 is TGTGCCAGCAGCGCGGGGGGACTAGCGGATCTCTCCTACGAGCAGTACTTC. Encoded protein: CASSAGGLADLSYEQYF.

The gene calls are TRBV29-1 and TRBJ2-7; 10 positions agree with TRBD2. Germline CDR1 and CDR2: SQVTM and ANQGSEA. This CDR3 comprises 15 residues. V trimming: 3 bases; J trimming: 2 bases; junction bases outside the gene matches: 7. CDR3 coding DNA: TGCAGCGTTGATCTAAGCGGGAGGGGGACCTACGAGCAGTACTTC. Protein sequence: CSVDLSGRGTYEQYF.

The chain couples TRBV6-1 to TRBJ2-5; 10 nucleotides align to TRBD2. V shed 5 bases and J 2 bases; nucleotides not matched to a gene: 5. The V gene's germline CDR1 is MNHNS and CDR2 SASEGT. This CDR3 region has 15 residues. The chain's CDR3 is CASSPGLAYQETQYF. CDR3 coding DNA: TGTGCCAGCAGTCCGGGACTAGCGTATCAAGAGACCCAGTACTTC.

The rearrangement links TRBV2 to TRBJ1-5; D ambiguous. This CDR3 spans 14 amino acids. V lost 3 bases, J lost 7 bases, and 13 bases lay in between. Germline V CDR1 and CDR2: SNHLY, FYNNEI. This chain's CDR3 is CASSDSGIHQPQHF. The CDR3 region has the DNA TGTGCCAGCAGTGATTCGGGTATTCACCAGCCCCAGCATTTT.

This clone has only one observation. This chain connects TRBV9 to TRBJ2-2; the match to TRBD2 covers 8 bases. This CDR3 comprises 14 residues. CDR1 is SGDLS, CDR2 YYNGEE, per germline. V shed 0 bases, J shed 5 bases, and the junction held 0 bases outside the gene matches. The CDR3 region is CASSVASGTGELFF. The CDR3 DNA sequence: TGTGCCAGCAGCGTAGCTAGCGGGACCGGGGAGCTGTTTTTT.

The gene calls are TRBV5-4 and TRBJ2-5; TRBD2 aligns across 14 bases. Germline V lookup: CDR1 SGHNT, CDR2 YYREEE (reference sequence). V was clipped by 4 bases and J by 8 bases; unmatched bases: 10. The length of the CDR3 is 16 residues. CDR3 loop: CASSETTGLAGDTQYF. The CDR3 region has the DNA TGTGCCAGCAGCGAAACAACGGGACTAGCGGGAGATACCCAGTACTTC.

The J gene is TRBJ2-7, the V gene TRBV30, with D hard to call. The CDR3 runs 15 residues. Between the trimmed V and J ends, which lost 0 bases and 0 bases, there was a span of 12 bases. CDR1 and CDR2 from the germline V gene are GTSNPN and SVGIG (reference sequence). CDR3 protein: CAWSVIAGYSYEQYF. The CDR3 bases are TGTGCCTGGAGTGTAATCGCAGGATACTCCTACGAGCAGTACTTC.

The chain couples TRBV27 to TRBJ1-2, with unresolved D. Trimming cost V 2 bases and J 4 bases, with 11 bases left between them. The germline CDR1 and CDR2 sequences are MNHEY and SMNVEV (reference sequence). This CDR3 is built from 14 residues. The CDR3 region is CASSLDREGYGYTF. The CDR3 DNA reads as TGTGCCAGCAGTTTAGATAGGGAGGGCTATGGCTACACCTTC.

The genes are TRBV9 and TRBJ2-1; maybe TRBD2 (6 bases). The germline CDR1 and CDR2 sequences are SGDLS and YYNGEE. V shed 3 bases and J shed 0 bases, with 10 bases lying between them. The CDR3 is 15 amino acids. CDR3 DNA: TGTGCCAGCAGCGAGTACGGGAGCTCCTACAATGAGCAGTTCTTC. Its protein product is CASSEYGSSYNEQFF.

Written as DNA, the CDR3 is TGTGCCAGCAGCAAAAAGACCCCGGGGAGTGAGTTCTGCTTC. It specifies CASSKKTPGSEFCF. This sequence joins TRBV21-1 and TRBJ2-7; TRBD2 was called by the table and not checked on the DNA. TRBV21-1 is deemed a pseudogene. The CDR3 is made up of 14 amino acids.

The genes are TRBV21-1 and TRBJ1-5; no check of the table's D call, TRBD1, against the DNA was made. TRBV21-1 is recorded as a pseudogene. CDR3 length equals 17 residues. Here the CDR3 DNA reads TGTGCCAGCAGCAAAGTTCAGGGGGCGCGAAAGGATCAGCCCCAGCATTTT. Translation gives CASSKVQGARKDQPQHF.

The CDR3 coding sequence is TGTGCCAGTAGTATAGCACAGGCCCATGAAAAACTGTTTTTT. Translation gives CASSIAQAHEKLFF. The chain carries TRBV19 and TRBJ1-4, with a possible D match to TRBD1 (5 bases). This CDR3 has 14 amino acids. Trimming took off 1 base at V and 6 bases at J, with 9 bases between the two ends. In germline, CDR1 is LNHDA, CDR2 SQIVND (reference sequence).

The V gene is TRBV7-8, the J gene TRBJ1-1; D is undetermined. The CDR3 has 15 amino acids. Germline values: CDR1 SGHVS, CDR2 FQNEAQ. The germline V and J ends were trimmed by 1 base and 0 bases, with 9 bases remaining between them. CDR3 coding DNA: TGTGCCAGCAGCTTAGTGGTCGGGGTGAACACTGAAGCTTTCTTT. Translation gives CASSLVVGVNTEAFF.

The chain recombines TRBV11-1 with TRBJ2-5; TRBD2 aligns across 9 bases. The trim removed 4 bases at V and 4 bases at J, leaving 7 bases unmatched. Germline CDR1 SGHAT, CDR2 FQDESV (reference sequence). The CDR3 consists of 15 residues. The CDR3 region is CASSSSWREGETQYF. Here the CDR3 DNA reads TGTGCCAGCAGCTCTTCGTGGCGGGAGGGAGAGACCCAGTACTTC.